These T cell receptor beta chains were read from a single sample in a study of cytomegalovirus exposure and HLA in healthy donors. Method: immunoSEQ multiplex PCR; TCRdb's copy keeps in-frame clones and lacks some. Of 150,000 or so clones in the sample, 60% to 75% were seen once. Sequencing was done on a sample of PBMCs. These receptors originate from a man aged 25 to 45 in good health and CMV-seronegative. CDR3s include the opening cysteine and the closing phenylalanine or tryptophan. A D gene is named only where the DNA matches it firmly. The size field is filled for only some rows; it gives once, few, many or a size class.

>-|TRBJ2-3|-|TRBV2
TGTGCCAGCAGTCCGGGGGTCAGCGGCAGCACAGATACGCAGTATTTT
CASSPGVSGSTDTQYF
>-|TRBJ1-4|TRBD1|TRBV19
TGTGCCAGTAGTTACCGGGACAGGGTTAGTGAAAAACTGTTTTTT
CASSYRDRVSEKLFF
>-|TRBJ2-7|-|TRBV18
TGTGCCAGCTCACCAGAGTCATCCAGGTTGAGGGACGAGCAGTACTTC
CASSPESSRLRDEQYF
>few|TRBJ1-1|-|TRBV18
TGTGCCAGCTCACAGGAACAGACGAACACTGAAGCTTTCTTT
CASSQEQTNTEAFF
>-|TRBJ1-2|TRBD1|TRBV6-6
TGTGCCAGCAGTTCCCACAGGGGGCTTGGCTACACCTTC
CASSSHRGLGYTF
>-|TRBJ2-7|-|TRBV27
TGTGCCAGCAGTTTGTTGGCGGGAAGATCCTACGAGCAGTACTTC
CASSLLAGRSYEQYF
>-|TRBJ1-2|-|TRBV28
TGTGCCAGCAGCCCGACAGTTAACTATGGCTACACCTTC
CASSPTVNYGYTF
>-|TRBJ2-7|-|TRBV4-1
TGCGCCAGCAGCCAAGATCCCGCCAGGGCCACCTACGAGCAGTACTTC
CASSQDPARATYEQYF
>-|TRBJ2-1|TRBD1|TRBV7-2
TGTGCCAGCAGCTTGGGGACAGCCTCCTACAATGAGCAGTTCTTC
CASSLGTASYNEQFF
>-|TRBJ1-1|-|TRBV5-6
TGTGCCAGCAGCTTGGACGGGAGGCTGAACACTGAAGCTTTCTTT
CASSLDGRLNTEAFF
>-|TRBJ2-1|TRBD2|TRBV4-1
TGCGCCAGCAGCCAAGTTAGCGGGGGGGCCCCCTACAATGAGCAGTTCTTC
CASSQVSGGAPYNEQFF
>-|TRBJ1-4|-|TRBV5-1
TGCGCCAGCAGCATGGCGGAGGGGGAAAAACTGTTTTTT
CASSMAEGEKLFF
>-|TRBJ1-5|TRBD1|TRBV27
TGTGCCAGCAGTTTGGGACAGACACATCAGCCCCAGCATTTT
CASSLGQTHQPQHF
>-|TRBJ1-6|-|TRBV6-1
TGTGCCAGCAGTGAATCCAATAATTCACCCCTCCACTTT
CASSESNNSPLHF
>-|TRBJ1-3|TRBD1|TRBV2
TGTGCCAGCAGTGGGGGACAGCCTATCTCTGGAAACACCATATATTTT
CASSGGQPISGNTIYF
>-|TRBJ2-6|-|TRBV5-1
TGCGCCAGCAGCTATACCGGGACAACTGGGGCCAACGTCCTGACTTTC
CASSYTGTTGANVLTF
>-|TRBJ2-7|TRBD2|TRBV5-1
TGCGCCAGCAGCCCCGGGACTAGGTACGAGCAGTACTTC
CASSPGTRYEQYF
>-|TRBJ1-6|TRBD1|TRBV5-1
TGCGCCAGCAGCTTGGGGACAGGGACGACTCCACCCCTCCACTTT
CASSLGTGTTPPLHF
>-|TRBJ2-7|-|TRBV7-8
TGTGCCAGCAGCTTCGAGACAGCTACTGACGAGCAGTACTTC
CASSFETATDEQYF
>-|TRBJ2-1|-|TRBV29-1
TGCAGCGCCCGGGCAGGGAACTACAATGAGCAGTTCTTC
CSARAGNYNEQFF
>-|TRBJ2-7|TRBD2|TRBV5-1
TGCGCCAGCAGCTGGACCGGGACTAGCGGGTCCTACGAGCAGTACTTC
CASSWTGTSGSYEQYF
>once|TRBJ2-7|-|TRBV25-1
TGTGCCAGCACTTCGAACGGGGATGGGGGCAAGGGGGTTTACGAGCAGTACTTC
CASTSNGDGGKGVYEQYF
>-|TRBJ2-1|-|TRBV19
TGTGCCAGTAGTATAAGGGGGAGGGACAATGAGCAGTTCTTC
CASSIRGRDNEQFF
>-|TRBJ2-5|TRBD2|TRBV28
TGTGCCAGCCTGACCTGGGGAGGGACTCAAGAGACCCAGTACTTC
CASLTWGGTQETQYF
>-|TRBJ1-4|TRBD1|TRBV7-2
TGTGCCAGCAGCTCCGGGTACAGGGGGGGTAATGAAAAACTGTTTTTT
CASSSGYRGGNEKLFF
>-|TRBJ1-1|-|TRBV12-5
TGTGCTAGTGGTTTGGTAAAGGAAGGGGTGGGTACTGAAGCTTTCTTT
CASGLVKEGVGTEAFF
>-|TRBJ1-2|TRBD1|TRBV11-2
TGTGCCAGCAGCTTCCATCCGGGACAGGGGCCCACTAACTATGGCTACACCTTC
CASSFHPGQGPTNYGYTF
>-|TRBJ1-4|-|TRBV5-1
TGCGCCAGCAGCTTGGCCTCAGGGAATGAAAAACTGTTTTTT
CASSLASGNEKLFF
>-|TRBJ1-2|TRBD1|TRBV19
TGTGCCAGTAGTAGCCGGGGACAGGGACTCGACTATGGCTACACCTTC
CASSSRGQGLDYGYTF
>-|TRBJ2-7|TRBD1|TRBV7-3
TGTGCCAGCAGCACTTTACTACAGGGGCCGCACGAGCAGTACTTC
CASSTLLQGPHEQYF
>-|TRBJ2-5|-|TRBV7-9
TGTGCCAGCAGCCGCGGAGGGGACAGTCTCCAAGAGACCCAGTACTTC
CASSRGGDSLQETQYF
>-|TRBJ2-1|-|TRBV7-2
TGTGCCAGCAGCTTACGGGTGGGGGGGCTCAATGAGCAGTTCTTC
CASSLRVGGLNEQFF
>-|TRBJ2-4|-|TRBV19
TGTGCCAGTAGTATAGGTCCGGGAAACAGTCAGTACTTC
CASSIGPGNSQYF